The 9 T cell receptor beta chains below were found in one sample sequenced in a study of long-term antiretroviral therapy in people with HIV. They ran version v3.0 of the immunoSEQ assay at survey level. Assay used: immunoSEQ multiplex PCR; TCRdb lists only in-frame clones, some missing. The sample yields approximately 24,000 clones, about four fifths seen once. This specimen was unsorted PBMCs, taken 1.1 years before starting antiretroviral therapy. Receptors originate from a woman aged 25 to 39 with HIV.

The chain carries TRBV9 and TRBJ1-1; TRBD1 is a possible D gene (6 bases). Trimming removed 1 base at V and 5 bases at J, with 15 bases between. This CDR3 has 15 residues. CDR1 is SGDLS, CDR2 YYNGEE, per germline. This chain's CDR3 is CASSVRGQSTTEAFF. The CDR3 coding sequence is TGTGCCAGCAGCGTAAGAGGACAGAGTACGACTGAAGCTTTCTTT.

This rearrangement joins TRBV2 to TRBJ2-5; 11 nucleotides match TRBD1. Germline values: CDR1 SNHLY, CDR2 FYNNEI. Trimming cost V 3 bases and J 6 bases; bases outside gene matches: 6. The CDR3 has 15 amino acids. CDR3 coding DNA: TGTGCCAGCAGTGAGGCCGGGACAGGGGGGCAGACCCAGTACTTC. It specifies CASSEAGTGGQTQYF.

V usage is TRBV9 and J usage is TRBJ2-1; D call uncertain. Trimming removed 0 bases from V and 3 bases from J, with 7 bases in between. Germline CDR1 reads SGDLS; CDR2 reads YYNGEE. CDR3 length: 14 residues. The CDR3 sequence is CASSVDINYNEQFF. CDR3 nucleotides: TGTGCCAGCAGCGTAGATATCAACTACAATGAGCAGTTCTTC.

The chain joins TRBV6-4 to TRBJ1-1; the D is unclear. V lost 3 bases, J lost 4 bases, and 9 bases lay in between. Germline V CDR1 and CDR2: MRHNA, SNTAGT. This CDR3 is built from 13 residues. CDR3 loop: CASSETVGTEAFF. The DNA of the CDR3 is TGTGCCAGCAGTGAAACCGTAGGCACTGAAGCTTTCTTT.

The chain joins TRBV4-1 to TRBJ2-1; no reliable D call. Germline V gene sequence: CDR1 MGHRA, CDR2 YSYEKL. CDR3 length equals 16 residues. Deletions cut 2 bases from V and 5 bases from J, with 16 bases between. The CDR3 spells CASSQFALSQHNEQFF. In nucleotides, the CDR3 is TGCGCCAGCAGCCAATTTGCGCTCTCCCAACACAATGAGCAGTTCTTC.

The J gene is TRBJ2-1, the V gene TRBV5-1; no firm D call. In germline, CDR1 is SGHRS, CDR2 YFSETQ. The ends were cut back, 0 bases at V and 6 bases at J, with 7 bases in the middle. This CDR3 spans 13 amino acids. CDR3 nucleotide sequence: TGCGCCAGCAGCTTGGAGCCCCTCAATGAGCAGTTCTTC. Amino acids: CASSLEPLNEQFF.

The rearrangement joins TRBV5-1 to TRBJ2-1, with D maybe TRBD2 (6 bases). V gave up 4 bases and J gave up 5 bases, with 13 bases separating them. The germline CDR1 and CDR2 sequences are SGHRS and YFSETQ. This CDR3 comprises 14 residues. Written as DNA, the CDR3 is TGCGCCAGCAGCACTGCGGGACTGAACAATGAGCAGTTCTTC. It is translated as CASSTAGLNNEQFF.

This chain joins TRBV5-6 and TRBJ1-5, with TRBD1 as a possible D gene (5 bases). V was cut by 2 bases and J by 1 base, with 13 bases left in between. This CDR3 contains 16 residues. The germline CDR1 and CDR2 sequences are SGHDT and YYEEEE. The CDR3 sequence: CASSFRAGGSNQPQHF. The CDR3 nucleotides are TGTGCCAGCAGCTTCCGGGCGGGGGGGAGCAATCAGCCCCAGCATTTT.

This chain uses TRBV6-5 with TRBJ2-7, with TRBD1 matching over 9 bases. The CDR3 totals 15 residues. The trim removed 5 bases at V and 7 bases at J, leaving 12 bases unmatched. CDR1 and CDR2 (germline): MNHEY, SVGAGI. The CDR3 here is CASSRAGTGIFEQYF. Here the CDR3 DNA reads TGTGCCAGCAGTCGAGCCGGGACAGGGATCTTTGAGCAGTACTTC.